What follows are 31 T cell receptor beta chains derived from one specimen sequenced in a study of T cell clones after liver transplantation. The table came from immunoSEQ multiplex PCR; TCRdb's copy has only in-frame clones and leaves some out. The sample records more than 95,000 clones, around 86% being singletons. The sample in question was CD4+ T cells from blood, obtained before liver transplant. These receptors came from a human donor who received a liver transplant.

The genes are TRBV11-2 and TRBJ2-7, with TRBD1 as a possible D gene (5 bases). The CDR3 has 15 residues. CDR1 and CDR2 from the germline V gene are SGHAT and FQNNGV. V lost 3 bases and J lost 3, with 15 bases in between. The CDR3 sequence is CASSFLRQGGYEQYF. DNA of the CDR3: TGTGCCAGCAGCTTTCTTCGCCAGGGCGGCTACGAGCAGTACTTC.

The genes are TRBV11-3 and TRBJ2-1; 7 nucleotides match TRBD1. The junction had 7 bases not matched to a gene; V was cut back by 5 bases and J by 9 bases. There are 13 residues in the CDR3. In germline, CDR1 is SGHNT, CDR2 YENEEA. CDR3 nucleotides: TGTGCCAGCAGCAAACAGGGGTCAGGTGAGCAGTTCTTC. Protein product: CASSKQGSGEQFF.

CDR3 amino acids: CASSQKTSGGAGTDTQYF. The CDR3 nucleotides are TGCGCCAGCAGTCAAAAGACTAGCGGGGGGGCCGGCACAGATACGCAGTATTTT. The chain combines TRBV23-1 with TRBJ2-3, with 14 positions matching TRBD2. TRBV23-1 is noted as an ORF with a role that remains uncertain. This CDR3 spans 18 amino acids. Unmatched junction bases numbered 5, after V lost 2 bases and J lost 1 base.

V usage is TRBV5-1 and J usage is TRBJ2-7, with D perhaps TRBD1 (5 bases). The germline V gene has CDR1 SGHRS and CDR2 YFSETQ. V dropped 0 bases and J dropped 3 bases, with 10 bases sitting between them. CDR3 length equals 14 residues. As DNA, the CDR3 is TGCGCCAGCAGCTTGGCAGGGTCTAACTACGAGCAGTACTTC. The encoded protein is CASSLAGSNYEQYF.

This clone has more than one count but fewer than ten. The V gene is TRBV7-9, the J gene TRBJ1-2; no clear D. CDR1 is SEHNR, CDR2 FQNEAQ, per germline (reference sequence). The V end lost 7 bases, the J end lost 4 bases, and 10 bases lay between the germline ends. This CDR3 has 12 residues. CDR3 amino acids: CASTGGVYGYTF. DNA of the CDR3: TGTGCCAGCACGGGAGGAGTCTATGGCTACACCTTC.

In the case of this clone: The sample contains more than one DNA sequence encoding this CDR3. The chain employs TRBV18 and TRBJ1-2; 8 bases match TRBD1. V lost 3 bases, J lost 6 bases, and 3 bases stayed unmatched. The germline V gene has CDR1 KGHSH and CDR2 LQKENI. The CDR3 length is 13 residues. The CDR3 is CASSPTGVDGYTF. The CDR3 DNA reads TGTGCCAGCTCACCGACAGGGGTCGATGGCTACACCTTC.

This clone qualifies as medium-sized. The chain couples TRBV19 to TRBJ1-4; TRBD1 matches 7 bases. The V gene end was trimmed by 5 bases and the J gene end by 4 bases; junction bases not matched to a gene: 7. CDR3 size: 15 residues. Per the germline V gene, CDR1 is LNHDA and CDR2 is SQIVND (reference sequence). The CDR3 DNA reads as TGTGCCAGTAGTTCTCCCAGGGGGAATAATGAAAAACTGTTTTTT. This encodes CASSSPRGNNEKLFF.

This clone was picked up many times. This chain uses TRBV29-1 with TRBJ2-3; 11 bases align to TRBD2. There are 17 residues in the CDR3. Germline lookup yields CDR1 SQVTM and CDR2 ANQGSEA. With 3 bases clipped from V and 3 bases from J, the junction kept 11 bases outside the gene matches. The CDR3 DNA reads TGCAGCGTTGACACCACCTCCGGGACTAGCGGTACAGATACGCAGTATTTT. Translation gives CSVDTTSGTSGTDTQYF.

The chain is built from TRBV18 and TRBJ1-5, with TRBD1 matching over 7 bases. The CDR3 loop spans 16 amino acids. The V and J ends lost 2 bases and 7 bases, in that order; junction bases with no gene match: 11. CDR1 and CDR2 (germline): KGHSH, LQKENI. The CDR3 nucleotides are TGTGCCAGCTCACCAGAACCCCCCTTAGGGGGCCAGCCCCAGCATTTT. Translation: CASSPEPPLGGQPQHF.

This clone occurred a few times. The V call is TRBV29-1, the J call TRBJ1-2; 7 bases match TRBD1. Germline assignment: CDR1 SQVTM and CDR2 ANQGSEA. V trimming: 0 bases; J trimming: 3 bases; junction bases outside the gene matches: 10. This CDR3 region has 16 residues. CDR3 sequence reads: CSVEDRLGTVHYGYTF. In DNA form, the CDR3 reads TGCAGCGTTGAAGATCGTTTGGGGACAGTGCACTATGGCTACACCTTC.

The CDR3 nucleotides are TGTGCCAGCAGTGAAGAGTTGGGGGCAGGGGGTGGATACACAGATACGCAGTATTTT. Translating gives CASSEELGAGGGYTDTQYF. V and J are TRBV6-1 and TRBJ2-3; 7 bases align to TRBD1. After removal of 1 base from V and 2 bases from J, the junction contained 15 bases not matched to a gene. The CDR3 loop spans 19 amino acids. Germline V lookup: CDR1 MNHNS, CDR2 SASEGT.

This rearrangement joins TRBV18 to TRBJ2-2; the match to TRBD1 covers 10 bases. CDR3 length: 16 amino acids. From germline, CDR1 is KGHSH and CDR2 LQKENI. Trimming cost V 4 bases and J 6 bases; bases outside gene matches: 8. The CDR3 DNA reads TGTGCCAGCTCACAGAACCGGGACAGGGGATCCGGGGAGCTGTTTTTT. It specifies CASSQNRDRGSGELFF.

This clone was detected only a few times. This chain uses TRBV5-1 with TRBJ2-7; D is uncertain. Germline CDR1 is SGHRS and CDR2 is YFSETQ. V was trimmed by 0 bases and J by 6 bases, leaving 13 bases between them. This CDR3 is built from 14 residues. In nucleotides, the CDR3 is TGCGCCAGCAGCTTGGGAGGAAGGGCGTCCGAGCAGTACTTC. Its translation is CASSLGGRASEQYF.

The chain uses TRBV5-1 and TRBJ1-1, with a possible D match to TRBD1 (6 bases). V gave up 1 base and J gave up 3 bases, with 10 bases separating them. This CDR3 is built from 14 residues. CDR1 is SGHRS, CDR2 YFSETQ, per germline. The CDR3 loop reads CASSLMGAHTEAFF. The DNA for the CDR3 is TGCGCCAGCAGCTTGATGGGGGCTCACACTGAAGCTTTCTTT.

The rearrangement joins TRBV14 to TRBJ2-3; TRBD1 agrees at 7 bases. The CDR3 contains 17 residues. V shed 0 bases, J shed 5 bases, and the junction held 11 bases outside the gene matches. Germline V CDR1 and CDR2: SGHDN, FVKESK. The CDR3 sequence is CASSQDLQGLRGDTQYF. DNA of the CDR3: TGTGCCAGCAGCCAAGATCTACAGGGGCTCAGGGGAGATACGCAGTATTTT.

The genes are TRBV5-1 and TRBJ1-1; D gene uncertain. The CDR3 sequence is 13 residues long. CDR1 and CDR2 (germline): SGHRS, YFSETQ. V was pared by 3 bases and J by 4 bases, with 10 bases between. CDR3 nucleotides: TGCGCCAGCAGCTCAACGGCTTTCACTGAAGCTTTCTTT. It is translated as CASSSTAFTEAFF.

The chain is built from TRBV6-5 and TRBJ1-5; a possible D gene is TRBD1 (5 bases). The germline V and J ends were trimmed by 2 bases and 7 bases, with 12 bases remaining between them. Germline V gene sequence: CDR1 MNHEY, CDR2 SVGAGI. The CDR3 contains 14 residues. CDR3 sequence: CASSYGYKGQPQHF. The CDR3, as DNA: TGTGCCAGCAGTTACGGCTACAAGGGGCAGCCCCAGCATTTT.

This chain joins TRBV19 and TRBJ1-4; 8 nucleotides agree with TRBD1. V was pared by 5 bases and J by 6 bases, with 8 bases of the junction left unmatched. CDR1 is LNHDA, CDR2 SQIVND, per germline (reference sequence). The CDR3 has 15 residues. DNA for the CDR3: TGTGCCAGTAGTGTACAGGGGGGCTTTGATGAAAAACTGTTTTTT. Protein: CASSVQGGFDEKLFF.

The gene calls are TRBV6-5 and TRBJ2-2, with D perhaps matching TRBD1 (6 bases). Trimming pared 6 bases from V and 9 bases from J, leaving 20 bases between. Germline V gene lookup returns CDR1 MNHEY and CDR2 SVGAGI. The CDR3 totals 15 residues. The CDR3, as DNA: TGTGCCAGCAGGGACCAGGGGACGGCTACTAGGGAGCTGTTTTTT. Protein sequence: CASRDQGTATRELFF.

This clone was counted a single time. The genes are TRBV7-9 and TRBJ2-7; the D call may be TRBD1 or TRBD2 (6 bases each). CDR1 and CDR2 (germline): SEHNR, FQNEAQ (reference sequence). The CDR3 has 12 amino acids. Trimming left V 5 bases short and J 11 bases short, with 16 bases between. CDR3: CASSRGGPQEYF. Written as DNA, the CDR3 is TGTGCCAGCAGCCGAGGGGGGCCACAGGAGTACTTC.

This chain uses TRBV5-6 with TRBJ1-5; a possible D gene is TRBD1 (5 bases). CDR1 is SGHDT, CDR2 YYEEEE, per germline. There are 15 residues in the CDR3. V lost 3 bases to trimming and J lost 3 bases, with 13 bases between them. CDR3 amino acids: CASSSLGVPNQPQHF. The CDR3 DNA follows: TGTGCCAGCAGCTCATTAGGGGTCCCCAATCAGCCCCAGCATTTT.

This chain uses TRBV20-1 with TRBJ2-7, with no clear D. Between the trimmed V and J ends, which lost 5 bases and 5 bases, there was a span of 7 bases. The length of the CDR3 is 10 residues. Germline V gene sequence: CDR1 DFQATT, CDR2 SNEGSKA (reference sequence). Written as DNA, the CDR3 is TGCAGTGCTCTTAGGAACGAGCAGTACTTC. Amino acids: CSALRNEQYF.

This chain joins TRBV29-1 and TRBJ1-2, with D hard to call. Germline V CDR1 and CDR2: SQVTM, ANQGSEA. V was clipped by 4 bases and J by 5 bases, with 11 bases between them. The CDR3 is made up of 12 amino acids. The CDR3 nucleotides read TGCAGCGTTGGGCAAGTAGGTTATGGCTACACCTTC. Translating it yields CSVGQVGYGYTF.

This rearrangement joins TRBV9 to TRBJ1-1; 8 positions match TRBD1. Germline CDR1 is SGDLS and CDR2 is YYNGEE. The CDR3 consists of 16 residues. Losses at the gene ends were 0 bases for V and 5 bases for J; bases not matched to a gene: 9. As DNA, the CDR3 is TGTGCCAGCAGCGTAGAGGGGACAGGAGCAAGAACTGAAGCTTTCTTT. Amino acids: CASSVEGTGARTEAFF.

The chain couples TRBV6-1 to TRBJ1-5; D call uncertain. There are 15 residues in the CDR3. V was trimmed by 2 bases and J by 6 bases, leaving 14 bases between them. CDR1 is MNHNS and CDR2 is SASEGT in the germline V gene. DNA for the CDR3: TGTGCCAGCAGTGAATTTGGGGTCATGAGTCAGCCCCAGCATTTT. Protein sequence: CASSEFGVMSQPQHF.

V usage is TRBV2 and J usage is TRBJ1-5, with D perhaps matching TRBD1 (5 bases). Between the trimmed V and J ends, which lost 3 bases and 2 bases, there was a span of 11 bases. The CDR3 runs 15 residues. Germline V gene data show CDR1 as SNHLY and CDR2 as FYNNEI. The DNA of the CDR3 is TGTGCCAGCAGTGAGAGCGGGGACCGCAATCAGCCCCAGCATTTT. It codes for CASSESGDRNQPQHF.

The chain uses TRBV27 and TRBJ1-1; 12 bases fit TRBD1. The germline gives CDR1 MNHEY, CDR2 SMNVEV (reference sequence). V was clipped by 8 bases and J by 3 bases; unmatched bases: 7. This CDR3 spans 15 amino acids. The CDR3 nucleotides read TGTGCCAGCCTTGGGACAGGGGGCATCTACACTGAAGCTTTCTTT. Translated, it gives CASLGTGGIYTEAFF.

DNA of the CDR3: TGTGCCACCAGCGCTCAGACAGGGGGCTCGGGAGAGACCCAGTACTTC. Protein product: CATSAQTGGSGETQYF. V and J are TRBV15 and TRBJ2-5; 10 bases line up with TRBD1. This CDR3 is 16 amino acids long. V shed 5 bases and J 4 bases; nucleotides not matched to a gene: 10. CDR1 and CDR2 from the germline V gene are LNHNV and YYDKDF (reference sequence).

The chain combines TRBV27 with TRBJ1-2, with D unresolved. V lost 5 bases, J lost 6 bases, and 22 bases lay in between. The CDR3 sequence is 16 residues long. From germline, CDR1 is MNHEY and CDR2 SMNVEV (reference sequence). CDR3 in amino acids: CASSLYPRRSPDGYTF. For the CDR3, the DNA is TGTGCCAGCAGTCTTTACCCACGACGGTCCCCTGATGGCTACACCTTC.

The chain links TRBV18 to TRBJ2-4; D is possibly TRBD1 or TRBD2 (7 bases each). With 5 bases removed from V and 5 bases from J, the gap between germline ends came to 16 bases. The CDR3 is made up of 15 amino acids. The V gene's germline CDR1 is KGHSH and CDR2 LQKENI. CDR3 amino acids: CASSTRQGGENIQYF. CDR3 nucleotide sequence: TGTGCCAGCTCAACCCGACAGGGAGGGGAAAACATTCAGTACTTC.

The chain links TRBV28 to TRBJ2-7, with D perhaps matching TRBD1 or TRBD2 (5 bases each). Germline V gives CDR1 MDHEN, CDR2 SYDVKM. The V gene lost 5 bases and the J gene lost 2 bases, with 16 bases spanning the gap. The CDR3 consists of 15 residues. Written as DNA, the CDR3 is TGTGCCAGCAGTATTTACCGGGACCGAGCCTACGAGCAGTACTTC. Its translation is CASSIYRDRAYEQYF.